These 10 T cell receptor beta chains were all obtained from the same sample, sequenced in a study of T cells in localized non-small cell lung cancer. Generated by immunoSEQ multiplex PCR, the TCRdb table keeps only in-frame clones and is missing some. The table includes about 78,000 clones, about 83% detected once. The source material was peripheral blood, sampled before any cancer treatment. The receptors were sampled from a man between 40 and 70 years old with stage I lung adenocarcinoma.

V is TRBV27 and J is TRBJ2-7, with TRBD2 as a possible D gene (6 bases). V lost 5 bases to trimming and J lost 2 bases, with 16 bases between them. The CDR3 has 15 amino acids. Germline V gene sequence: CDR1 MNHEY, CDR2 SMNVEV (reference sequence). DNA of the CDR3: TGTGCCAGCAGTCCCCGCGAGGGACTTGCCTACGAGCAGTACTTC. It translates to CASSPREGLAYEQYF.

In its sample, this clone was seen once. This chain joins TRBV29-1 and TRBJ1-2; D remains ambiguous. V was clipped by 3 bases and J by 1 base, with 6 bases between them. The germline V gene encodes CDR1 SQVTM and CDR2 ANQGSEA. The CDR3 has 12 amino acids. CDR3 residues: CSVESSNYGYTF. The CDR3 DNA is TGCAGCGTTGAGAGTAGTAACTATGGCTACACCTTC.

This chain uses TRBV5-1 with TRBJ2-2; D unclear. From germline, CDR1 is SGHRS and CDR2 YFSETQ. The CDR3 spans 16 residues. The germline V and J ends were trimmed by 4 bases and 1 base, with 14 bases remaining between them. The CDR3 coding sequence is TGCGCCAGCAGCCCCGGGTGGGCTCAGAACACCGGGGAGCTGTTTTTT. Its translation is CASSPGWAQNTGELFF.

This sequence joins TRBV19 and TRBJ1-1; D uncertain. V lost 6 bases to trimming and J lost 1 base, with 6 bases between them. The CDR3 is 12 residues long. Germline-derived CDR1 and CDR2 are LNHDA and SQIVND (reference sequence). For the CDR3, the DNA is TGTGCCAGTAGAAGAACGAACACTGAAGCTTTCTTT. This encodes CASRRTNTEAFF.

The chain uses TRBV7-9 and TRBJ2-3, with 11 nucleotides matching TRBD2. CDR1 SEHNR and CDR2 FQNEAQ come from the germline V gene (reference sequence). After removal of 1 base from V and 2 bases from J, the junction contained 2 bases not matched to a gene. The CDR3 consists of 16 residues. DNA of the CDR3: TGTGCCAGCAGCTTAGGACTAGCGGGGACCACAGATACGCAGTATTTT. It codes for CASSLGLAGTTDTQYF. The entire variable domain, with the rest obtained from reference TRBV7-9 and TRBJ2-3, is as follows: DTGVSQNPRHKITKRGQNVTFRCDPISEHNRLYWYRQTLGQGPEFLTYFQNEAQLEKSRLLSDRFSAERPKGSFSTLEIQRTEQGDSAMYLCASSLGLAGTTDTQYFGPGTRLTVL.

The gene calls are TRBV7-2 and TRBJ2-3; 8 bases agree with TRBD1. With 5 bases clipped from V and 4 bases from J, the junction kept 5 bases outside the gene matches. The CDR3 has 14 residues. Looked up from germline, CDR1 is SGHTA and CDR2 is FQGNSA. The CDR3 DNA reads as TGTGCCAGCAGCACTTCAGGGGGCCCAGATACGCAGTATTTT. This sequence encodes CASSTSGGPDTQYF.

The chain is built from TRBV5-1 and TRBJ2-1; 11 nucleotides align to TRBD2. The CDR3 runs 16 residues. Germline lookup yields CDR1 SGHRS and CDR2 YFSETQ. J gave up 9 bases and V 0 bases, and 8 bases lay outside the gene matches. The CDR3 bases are TGCGCCAGCAGCTTGGGGCTAGCGGGGGGATATGGTGAGCAGTTCTTC. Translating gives CASSLGLAGGYGEQFF.

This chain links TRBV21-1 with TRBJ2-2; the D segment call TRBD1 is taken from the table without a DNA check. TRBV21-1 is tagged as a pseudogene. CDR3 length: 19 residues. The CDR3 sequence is CASSKSEDRVIGFSGELFF. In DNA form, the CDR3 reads TGTGCCAGCAGCAAATCGGAGGACAGGGTTATTGGTTTCTCCGGGGAGCTGTTTTTT.

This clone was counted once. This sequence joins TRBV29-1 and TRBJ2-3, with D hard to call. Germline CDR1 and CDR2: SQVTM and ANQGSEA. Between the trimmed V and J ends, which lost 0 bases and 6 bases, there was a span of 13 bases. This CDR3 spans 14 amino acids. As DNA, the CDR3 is TGCAGCGTTGAAGAAAGGGAAGCGATGGATACGCAGTATTTT. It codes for CSVEEREAMDTQYF.

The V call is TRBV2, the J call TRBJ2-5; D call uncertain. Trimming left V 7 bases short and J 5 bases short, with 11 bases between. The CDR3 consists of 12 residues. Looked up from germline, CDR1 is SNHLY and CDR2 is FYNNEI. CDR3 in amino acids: CASNENFETQYF. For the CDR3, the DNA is TGTGCCAGCAACGAGAATTTTGAGACCCAGTACTTC.